The 15 T cell receptor beta chains below were found in one sample sequenced in a study of T cells in Graves' hyperthyroidism and ophthalmopathy (dated by TCRdb to 2018 to 2020). The library relied on multiplex PCR. Sequenced on an Illumina HiSeq 2000. Amplification of TCR beta CDR3 regions was carried out from RNA transcripts. The TCR CDR3 was subjected to a first round of RT-PCR using the HTBI primer set and the Qiagen OneStep RT-PCR kit. TCRdb reprocessing: public reads trimmed at Q25 with fastp, clones called with MiXCR, in-frame beta chains kept. Rows are combined by CDR3 protein, so each entry shows the most common genes and DNA. A total of roughly 700,000 distinct CDR3 sequences appear in this sample, about a third of them only once. The leading ten clones occupy around 29% of the sample. The specimen was blood. The receptor source for this set is a woman aged 40 to 50 with Graves' hyperthyroidism.

Notes on this clonotype: Just one base apart from a much larger clone, this may be a read error. V usage is TRBV6-5 and J usage is TRBJ2-5; possible D gene TRBD2, 5 bases. The germline V gene encodes CDR1 MNHEY and CDR2 SVGAGI. The CDR3 sequence is 14 residues long. The CDR3 DNA reads as TGTGCCATCAGTTACGGGGAAAGGCGAGAGACCCAGTACTTC. Protein: CAISYGERRETQYF.

The genes are TRBV4-2 and TRBJ2-2, with TRBD2 as a possible D gene (5 bases). The germline CDR1 and CDR2 sequences are LGHNA and YNFKEQ. CDR3 length equals 17 residues. Trimming stripped 4 bases from V and 5 bases from J, with 20 bases between. CDR3 sequence (DNA): TGTGCCAGCAGCCTCTACGGACTCACTTCGATGACCGGGGAGCTGTTTTTT. Amino acids: CASSLYGLTSMTGELFF.

The chain uses TRBV2 and TRBJ1-2; D gene uncertain. The V end was cut by 10 bases, the J end by 0 bases, with 12 bases between. Germline assignment: CDR1 SNHLY and CDR2 FYNNEI. This CDR3 region has 13 residues. This chain's CDR3 is CAIQAQANYGYTF. In nucleotides, the CDR3 is TGTGCCATCCAAGCGCAGGCTAACTATGGCTACACCTTC. Complete variable domain (other parts from reference TRBV2 and TRBJ1-2): EPEVTQTPSHQVTQMGQEVILRCVPISNHLYFYWYRQILGQKVEFLVSFYNNEISEKSEIFDDQFSVERPDGSNFTLKIRSTKLEDSAMYFCAIQAQANYGYTFGSGTRLTVV.

This clonotype was counted a few times. CDR3 sequence (DNA): TGCAGTGCTAGTCTAACAGGACTCGGGGGGAATGGCTACACCTTC. This sequence encodes CSASLTGLGGNGYTF. The chain joins TRBV20-1 to TRBJ1-2, with D maybe TRBD1 (5 bases). Looked up from germline, CDR1 is DFQATT and CDR2 is SNEGSKA (reference sequence). The CDR3 has 15 amino acids. Trimming cost V 3 bases and J 6 bases, with 20 bases left between them.

V gene TRBV7-2 combines with J gene TRBJ1-3; the D gene is possibly TRBD1 (5 bases). The CDR3 has 15 residues. The germline gives CDR1 SGHTA, CDR2 FQGNSA. V lost 1 base to trimming and J lost 4 bases, with 11 bases between them. The CDR3 DNA follows: TGTGCCAGCAGCTTAGTAGTCAGGGTCGGAAACACCATATATTTT. Amino acids: CASSLVVRVGNTIYF.

This chain connects TRBV5-6 to TRBJ2-7; 12 bases agree with TRBD2. V dropped 4 bases and J dropped 1; count of bases not matched to a gene: 6. Per the germline V gene, CDR1 is SGHDT and CDR2 is YYEEEE. The CDR3 covers 16 residues. The CDR3 sequence is CASSVYGLAGSYEQYF. The CDR3 DNA reads as TGTGCCAGCAGCGTATATGGACTAGCGGGATCCTACGAGCAGTACTTC.

With respect to this clonotype: The CDR3 does not close with the conserved phenylalanine or tryptophan, likely indicating a read error. V is TRBV10-3 and J is TRBJ1-5; D remains unclear. Germline assignment: CDR1 ENHRY and CDR2 SYGVKD. CDR3 length equals 13 residues. CDR3 sequence reads: CASSYGPDQPQHL. CDR3 nucleotides: TGTGCCAGCAGTTATGGACCGGATCAGCCCCAGCATCTT.

The table lists this clonotype with a few counts. This chain links TRBV11-3 with TRBJ2-7; 9 bases map to TRBD2. This CDR3 spans 16 amino acids. CDR1 and CDR2 (germline): SGHNT, YENEEA. V gave up 2 bases and J gave up 2 bases; unmatched junction bases: 7. DNA for the CDR3: TGTGCCAGCAGCTTAAATAGGCCTAGCGGGACCTACGAGCAGTACTTC. This codes for CASSLNRPSGTYEQYF.

Ten or more counts support this clonotype. This chain links TRBV10-2 with TRBJ1-1, with TRBD1 as a possible D gene (5 bases). V lost 8 bases to trimming and J lost 4 bases, with 8 bases between them. Germline values: CDR1 WSHSY, CDR2 SAAADI. CDR3 length: 11 residues. The CDR3 sequence is CASGGRTEAFF. Written as DNA, the CDR3 is TGCGCCAGCGGGGGTCGCACTGAAGCTTTCTTT.

This clonotype appeared a few times. CDR3 region: CASFPRSGVTGELFF. CDR3 nucleotide sequence: TGTGCCAGTTTTCCAAGGAGCGGGGTTACCGGGGAGCTGTTTTTT. The chain couples TRBV19 to TRBJ2-2; TRBD2 agrees at 7 bases. The CDR3 runs 15 residues. Germline-derived CDR1 and CDR2 are LNHDA and SQIVND (reference sequence). Trimming took 8 bases from V and 5 from J; bases not matched to a gene: 11.

In its sample, this clonotype was seen many times. V usage is TRBV25-1 and J usage is TRBJ1-2; D is unclear. CDR1 is MGHDK, CDR2 SYGVNS, per germline. The CDR3 length is 12 residues. V lost 3 bases, J lost 8 bases, and 10 bases lay in between. Here the CDR3 reads CASSDRTGGYTF. CDR3 sequence (DNA): TGTGCCAGCAGTGATCGGACGGGAGGCTACACCTTC.

This clonotype has only a few counts. A much bigger clone sits one base away, suggesting this may be a read error. The chain couples TRBV7-8 to TRBJ1-1; D remains unclear. This CDR3 has 11 amino acids. The V end was cut by 1 base, the J end by 7 bases, with 4 bases between. Germline V lookup: CDR1 SGHVS, CDR2 FQNEAQ. DNA of the CDR3: TGTGCCAGCAGCTTAGTTGATGAAGCTTTCTTT. Protein sequence: CASSLVDEAFF.

This chain links TRBV5-1 with TRBJ2-7; 10 bases are shared with TRBD1. Germline V gives CDR1 SGHRS, CDR2 YFSETQ. With 4 bases clipped from V and 6 bases from J, the junction kept 16 bases outside the gene matches. CDR3 length equals 17 residues. The DNA for the CDR3 is TGCGCCAGCAGCCCCCGACCCCTGGGACAGGGGATCTCCGAGCAGTACTTC. It codes for CASSPRPLGQGISEQYF.

As concerns this clonotype: One end of the junction does not line up with germline, which may come from a read error. The rearrangement joins TRBV11-2 to TRBJ2-7; TRBD1 aligns across 10 bases. The CDR3 is made up of 16 amino acids. Germline V gene sequence: CDR1 SGHAT, CDR2 FQNNGV. CDR3 residues: CASSWVTGGPTYELYF. Written as DNA, the CDR3 is TGTGCCAGCAGCTGGGTGACAGGGGGCCCAACCTACGAGCTGTACTTC. Combining the CDR3 with reference TRBV11-2 and TRBJ2-7 gives the whole variable domain EAGVAQSPRYKIIEKRQSVAFWCNPISGHATLYWYQQILGQGPKLLIQFQNNGVVDDSQLPKDRFSAERLKGVDSTLKIQPAKLEDSAVYLCASSWVTGGPTYELYFGPGTRLTVT.

At least ten counts were recorded for this clonotype. CDR3 coding DNA: TGTGCCAGCAGCGGATGGGACTACGAGCAGTACTTC. Residues: CASSGWDYEQYF. This chain connects TRBV9 to TRBJ2-7, with D unresolved. V gave up 3 bases and J gave up 3 bases, with 7 bases separating them. Germline-derived CDR1 and CDR2 are SGDLS and YYNGEE. The CDR3 has 12 amino acids. The full variable domain, rest sourced from reference TRBV9 and TRBJ2-7, is DSGVTQTPKHLITATGQRVTLRCSPRSGDLSVYWYQQSLDQGLQFLIQYYNGEERAKGNILERFSAQQFPDLHSELNLSSLELGDSALYFCASSGWDYEQYFGPGTRLTVT.